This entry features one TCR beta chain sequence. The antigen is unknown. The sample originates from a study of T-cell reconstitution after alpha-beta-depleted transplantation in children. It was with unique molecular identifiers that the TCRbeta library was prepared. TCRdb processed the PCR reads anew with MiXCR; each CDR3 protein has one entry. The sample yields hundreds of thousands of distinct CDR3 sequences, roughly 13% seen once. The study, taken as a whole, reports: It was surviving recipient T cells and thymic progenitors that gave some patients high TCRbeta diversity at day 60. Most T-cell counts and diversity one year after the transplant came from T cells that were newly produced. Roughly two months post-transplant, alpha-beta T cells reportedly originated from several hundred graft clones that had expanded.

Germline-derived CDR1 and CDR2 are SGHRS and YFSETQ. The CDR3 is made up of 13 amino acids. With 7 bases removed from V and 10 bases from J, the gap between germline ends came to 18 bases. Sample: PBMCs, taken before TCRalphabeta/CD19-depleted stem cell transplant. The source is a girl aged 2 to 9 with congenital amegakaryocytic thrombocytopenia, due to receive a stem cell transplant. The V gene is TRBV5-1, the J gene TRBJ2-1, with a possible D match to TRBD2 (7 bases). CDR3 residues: CASGGGPTTEQFF. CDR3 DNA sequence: TGCGCCAGCGGGGGGGGGCCTACCACAGAGCAGTTCTTC.